This T cell receptor beta chain derives from a study of human T cells and chemical hapten exposure (dated by TCRdb to the early 2020s). Regarding the research as a whole: For sensitization, 2% DPC in acetone was applied to a 2 cm by 2 cm area of upper inner arm skin. For TCR sequencing, blood came from over 25 alopecia patients at anywhere from one to four time points (pre-sensitization, 2, 6 and 24 weeks). Weekly therapeutic DPC doses were additionally applied to the scalp of patients throughout the roughly 23-week study period. The libraries were sequenced as a pool, and the TCR yield per sample differed mostly because of small variations in library volumes within the pool. The mostly female patient cohort included alopecia areata with under or over 50% scalp involvement, alopecia totalis and alopecia universalis. Blood samples were taken from patients before sensitization (week 0) and then at 2, 6 and about 24 weeks after DPC sensitization. Patch testing was performed on the upper back with Finn chambers containing 0.01% DPC, and the patch tests were scored after 6 days according to International Contact Dermatitis Research Group standards. The study tracked peripheral blood TCR repertoire changes in vivo during primary and secondary sensitization to the hapten diphenylcyclopropenone (DPC) in alopecia patients.

The time point label here, explained by the study, means: patch test 2, 6 weeks after DPC sensitization. The sample's treatment or condition, from its label and the paper: therapeutic diphenylcyclopropenone sensitization with weekly scalp DPC. At each patch-test visit, blood was drawn before the patch test was applied. Patients were considered eligible if aged 18 to 70, diagnosed with alopecia and deemed suitable for DPC therapy, and patients were excluded if pregnant. Total RNA was extracted from unfractionated whole blood that had been collected in Tempus Blood RNA tubes. The CDR3 runs 18 amino acids, cysteine and phenylalanine included. The CDR3 DNA has 54 bases and is translated from base 1. After removal of 5 bases from V and 2 bases from J, the junction retains 15 bases not matched to a gene. The library was made by RACE. Instrument used: NextSeq 500. Library preparation attached unique molecular identifiers to individual cDNA molecules for quantitative, reproducible TCR counting. For every blood RNA sample, sequencing covered both the TCR alpha and TCR beta chains. From the authors' description of their analysis: A median of approximately 96,000 TCRs per sample was observed, with a range of 23,224 to 690,600. V, J and CDR3 annotation of the TCR reads was carried out using the Decombinator software suite. For the PS versus PT1 abundance plots, all samples were subsampled to the same number of TCRs (28,000). Expanded TCRs were defined as absent before sensitization and observed at least eight times at the 2-week time point. The public reads were reanalyzed by TCRdb: fastp trimming at Q25, MiXCR alignment, in-frame beta chains only. Each CDR3 protein appears once, grouped with its most common genes and DNA. The V and J calls follow TCRdb's processing rather than the paper's. The sample table records just over 350,000 distinct CDR3 sequences; 6% to 7% of these occur just once. The ten biggest clones cover around 5.8% of the sample.

What the study reported, not specific to this receptor: After repeated subsampling, changes were observed in the strength of the expansion versus patch-test correlation and in the threshold at which the correlation became significant. Compared with pre-sensitization or healthy control sets, expanded TCRs formed significantly more large CDR3 similarity clusters, which is consistent with antigen-driven responses. DPC sensitization did not change the number of TCRs with a frequency above 1 in 1000, and there was no evidence of changes in global repertoire structure. Because every patient had alopecia, a presumed autoimmune disease, the patients' immune response might differ from that of healthy individuals. Patch test score was positively correlated with the number of PT1 expanded TCRs, with significance at thresholds 8, 16 and 32 but not at 4.

About this clonotype: Its antigen specificity is not known. No base quality information exists; no much larger clone differs at one position.

The specimen comprised whole blood, sampled in connection with sensitization to the hapten diphenylcyclopropenone (DPC). The chain is encoded by TRBV12-3 or TRBV12-4 joined to TRBJ2-3, and TRBD2 aligns with 8 junction nucleotides. This TCR derives from a woman younger than 30 with alopecia areata. Some clones in this sample may be carry-over from other donors' samples. The bases read TGTGCCAGCAGTACCCAGGCGGGGGGACGCATCTTCACAGATACGCAGTATTTT. This is translated as CASSTQAGGRIFTDTQYF.